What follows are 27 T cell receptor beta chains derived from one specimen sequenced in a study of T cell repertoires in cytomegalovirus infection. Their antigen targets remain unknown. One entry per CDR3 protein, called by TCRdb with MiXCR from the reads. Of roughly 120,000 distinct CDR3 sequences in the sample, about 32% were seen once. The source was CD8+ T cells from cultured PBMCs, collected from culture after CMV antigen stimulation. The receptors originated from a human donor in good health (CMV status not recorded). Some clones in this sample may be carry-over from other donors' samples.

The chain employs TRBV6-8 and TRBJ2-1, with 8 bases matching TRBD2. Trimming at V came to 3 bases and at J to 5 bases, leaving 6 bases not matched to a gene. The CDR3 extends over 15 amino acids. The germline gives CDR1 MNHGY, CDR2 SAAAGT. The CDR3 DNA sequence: TGTGCCAGCAGTTATAGCGGGGTTGTCAACAATGAGCAGTTCTTC. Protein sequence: CASSYSGVVNNEQFF.

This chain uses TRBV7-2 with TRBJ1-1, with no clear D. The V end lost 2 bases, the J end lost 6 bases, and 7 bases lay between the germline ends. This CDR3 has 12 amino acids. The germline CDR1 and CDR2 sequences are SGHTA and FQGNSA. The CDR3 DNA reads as TGTGCCAGCAGCTTACTCGCGGCTGAAGCTTTCTTT. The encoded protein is CASSLLAAEAFF.

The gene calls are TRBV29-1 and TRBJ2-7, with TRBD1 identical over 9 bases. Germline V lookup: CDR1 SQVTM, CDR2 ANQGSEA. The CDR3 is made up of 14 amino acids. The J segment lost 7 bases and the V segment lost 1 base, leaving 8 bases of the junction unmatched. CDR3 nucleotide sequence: TGCAGCGTTGAAGTAGGGGGACAGGGTCAAGAGCAGTACTTC. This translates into CSVEVGGQGQEQYF.

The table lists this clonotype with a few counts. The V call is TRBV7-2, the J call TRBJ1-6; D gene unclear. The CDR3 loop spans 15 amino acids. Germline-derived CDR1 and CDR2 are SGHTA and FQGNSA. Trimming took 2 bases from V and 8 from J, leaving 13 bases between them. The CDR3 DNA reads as TGTGCCAGCAGCTTAATTCCGGGAAGCGATTCACCCCTCCACTTT. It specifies CASSLIPGSDSPLHF.

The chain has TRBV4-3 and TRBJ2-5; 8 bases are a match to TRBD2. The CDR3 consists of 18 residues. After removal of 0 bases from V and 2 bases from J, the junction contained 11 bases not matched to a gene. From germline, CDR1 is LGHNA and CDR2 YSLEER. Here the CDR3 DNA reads TGCGCCAGCAGCCAAGAGACGACTAGCGCCTATGAACAAGAGACCCAGTACTTC. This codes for CASSQETTSAYEQETQYF.

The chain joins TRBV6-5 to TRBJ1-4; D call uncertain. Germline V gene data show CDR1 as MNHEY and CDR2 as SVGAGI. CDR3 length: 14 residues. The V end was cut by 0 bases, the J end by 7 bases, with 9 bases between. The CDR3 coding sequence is TGTGCCAGCAGTTACTCGACTGATGCTGAAAAACTGTTTTTT. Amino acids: CASSYSTDAEKLFF.

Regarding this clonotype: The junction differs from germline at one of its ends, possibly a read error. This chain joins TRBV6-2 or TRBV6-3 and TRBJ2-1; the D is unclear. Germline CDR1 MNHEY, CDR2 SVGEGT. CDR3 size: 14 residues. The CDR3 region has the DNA TGTGCCAGCAGCTTAGGGAACCTCTACATTGAGCAGTTCTTC. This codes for CASSLGNLYIEQFF.

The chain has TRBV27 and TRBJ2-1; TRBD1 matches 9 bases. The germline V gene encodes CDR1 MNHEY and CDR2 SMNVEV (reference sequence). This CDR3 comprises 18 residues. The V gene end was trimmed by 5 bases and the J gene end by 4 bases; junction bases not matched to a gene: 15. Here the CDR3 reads CASSPKMTGTGTYNEQFF. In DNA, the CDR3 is TGTGCCAGCAGTCCAAAAATGACCGGGACAGGGACTTACAATGAGCAGTTCTTC.

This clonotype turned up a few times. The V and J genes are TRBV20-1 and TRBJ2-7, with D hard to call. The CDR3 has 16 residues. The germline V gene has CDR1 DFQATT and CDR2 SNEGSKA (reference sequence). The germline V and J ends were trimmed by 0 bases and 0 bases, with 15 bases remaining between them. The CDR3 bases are TGCAGTGCTAGAGATCTCGATAGGTTAAGCTCCTACGAGCAGTACTTC. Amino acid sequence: CSARDLDRLSSYEQYF.

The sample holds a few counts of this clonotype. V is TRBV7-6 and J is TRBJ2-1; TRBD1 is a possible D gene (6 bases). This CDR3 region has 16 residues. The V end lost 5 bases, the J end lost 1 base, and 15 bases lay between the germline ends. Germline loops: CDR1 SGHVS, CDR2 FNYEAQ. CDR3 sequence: CASSPDSTGSYNEQFF. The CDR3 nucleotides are TGTGCCAGCAGCCCCGATTCGACAGGATCCTACAATGAGCAGTTCTTC.

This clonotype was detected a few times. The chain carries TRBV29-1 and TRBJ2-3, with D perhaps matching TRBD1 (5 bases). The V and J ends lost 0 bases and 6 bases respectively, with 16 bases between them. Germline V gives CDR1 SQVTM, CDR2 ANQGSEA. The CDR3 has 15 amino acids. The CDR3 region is CSVEEHGRPGDTQYF. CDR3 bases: TGCAGCGTTGAAGAGCATGGCCGACCAGGGGATACGCAGTATTTT.

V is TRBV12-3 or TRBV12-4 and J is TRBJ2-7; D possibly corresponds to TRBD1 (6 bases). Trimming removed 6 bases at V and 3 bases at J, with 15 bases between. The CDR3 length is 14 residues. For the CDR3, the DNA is TGTGCCAGCAGGACAGGAGACCTCATCTACGAGCAGTACTTC. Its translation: CASRTGDLIYEQYF.

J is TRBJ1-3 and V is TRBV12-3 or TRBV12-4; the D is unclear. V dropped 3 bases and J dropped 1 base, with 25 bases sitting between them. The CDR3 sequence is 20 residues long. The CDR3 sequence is CASSFILDNRAKPSGNTIYF. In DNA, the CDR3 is TGTGCCAGCAGTTTCATATTAGACAATCGGGCCAAACCTTCTGGAAACACCATATATTTT.

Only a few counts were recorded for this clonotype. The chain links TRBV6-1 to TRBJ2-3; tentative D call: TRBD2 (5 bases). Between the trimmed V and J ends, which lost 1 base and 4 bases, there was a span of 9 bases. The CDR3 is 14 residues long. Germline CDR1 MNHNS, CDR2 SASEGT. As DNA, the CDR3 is TGTGCCAGCAGTGAAGACGGGAACGCAGATACGCAGTATTTT. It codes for CASSEDGNADTQYF.

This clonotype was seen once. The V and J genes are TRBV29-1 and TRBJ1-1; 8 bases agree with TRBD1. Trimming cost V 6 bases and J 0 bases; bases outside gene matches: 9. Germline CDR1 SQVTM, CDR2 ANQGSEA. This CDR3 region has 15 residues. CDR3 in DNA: TGCAGCGTCGAGGACAGGGTTGCCATGAACACTGAAGCTTTCTTT. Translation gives CSVEDRVAMNTEAFF.

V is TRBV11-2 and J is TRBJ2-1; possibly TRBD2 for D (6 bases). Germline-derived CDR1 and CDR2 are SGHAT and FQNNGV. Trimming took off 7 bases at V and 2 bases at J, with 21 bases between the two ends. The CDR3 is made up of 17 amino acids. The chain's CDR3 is CASTFQGGLSPYNEQFF. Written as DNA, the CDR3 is TGTGCCAGCACCTTCCAAGGAGGGCTGAGCCCCTACAATGAGCAGTTCTTC.

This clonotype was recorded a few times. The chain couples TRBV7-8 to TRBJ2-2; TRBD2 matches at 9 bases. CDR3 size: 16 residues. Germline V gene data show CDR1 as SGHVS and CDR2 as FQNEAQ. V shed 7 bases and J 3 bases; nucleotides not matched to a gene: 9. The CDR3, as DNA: TGTGCCAGCAACCTTTTAGCGGGGGAAGACACCGGGGAGCTGTTTTTT. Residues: CASNLLAGEDTGELFF.

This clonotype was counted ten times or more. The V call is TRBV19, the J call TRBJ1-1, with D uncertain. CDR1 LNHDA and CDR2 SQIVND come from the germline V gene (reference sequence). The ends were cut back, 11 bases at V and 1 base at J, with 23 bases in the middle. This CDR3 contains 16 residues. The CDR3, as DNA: TGTGCCCCATTAGCATGGCATCCTCCCGGGAACACTGAAGCTTTCTTT. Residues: CAPLAWHPPGNTEAFF.

The CDR3 nucleotides are TGTGCCAGCAGCTCAGACATGGCAGGGGGCTCCTACGAGCAGTACTTC. It codes for CASSSDMAGGSYEQYF. The V and J genes are TRBV7-9 and TRBJ2-7; 7 bases line up with TRBD1. With 4 bases clipped from V and 0 bases from J, the junction kept 9 bases outside the gene matches. Germline loops: CDR1 SEHNR, CDR2 FQNEAQ (reference sequence). The length of the CDR3 is 16 residues. Drawing the rest from reference TRBV7-9 and TRBJ2-7, the complete variable domain is DTGVSQNPRHKITKRGQNVTFRCDPISEHNRLYWYRQTLGQGPEFLTYFQNEAQLEKSRLLSDRFSAERPKGSFSTLEIQRTEQGDSAMYLCASSSDMAGGSYEQYFGPGTRLTVT.

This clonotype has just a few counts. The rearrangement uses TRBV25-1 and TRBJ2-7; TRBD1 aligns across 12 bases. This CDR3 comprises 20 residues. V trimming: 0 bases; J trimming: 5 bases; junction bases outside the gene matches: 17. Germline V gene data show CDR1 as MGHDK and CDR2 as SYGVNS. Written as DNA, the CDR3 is TGTGCCAGCAGTGAATATTTTGGGACAGGGGGCGCAGCCCCTAGCCACGAGCAGTACTTC. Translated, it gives CASSEYFGTGGAAPSHEQYF.

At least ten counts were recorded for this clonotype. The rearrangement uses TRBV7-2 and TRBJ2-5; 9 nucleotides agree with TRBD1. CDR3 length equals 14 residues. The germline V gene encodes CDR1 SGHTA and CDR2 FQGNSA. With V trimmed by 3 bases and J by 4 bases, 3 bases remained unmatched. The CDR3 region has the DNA TGTGCCAGCAGCTTTGGGACAGGGCCAGAGACCCAGTACTTC. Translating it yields CASSFGTGPETQYF.

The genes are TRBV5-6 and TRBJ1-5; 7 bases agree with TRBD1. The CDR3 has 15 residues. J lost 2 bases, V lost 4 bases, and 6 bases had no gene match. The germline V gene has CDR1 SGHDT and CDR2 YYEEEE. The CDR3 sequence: CASSVGTAGNQPQHF. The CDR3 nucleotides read TGTGCCAGCAGCGTAGGGACAGCCGGCAATCAGCCCCAGCATTTT.

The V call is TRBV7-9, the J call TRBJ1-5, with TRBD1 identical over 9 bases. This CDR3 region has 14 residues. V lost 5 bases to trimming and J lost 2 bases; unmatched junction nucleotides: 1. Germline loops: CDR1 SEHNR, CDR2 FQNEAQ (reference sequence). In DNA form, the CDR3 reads TGTGCCAGCAGCCGGACAGGGGGCAATCAGCCCCAGCATTTT. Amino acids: CASSRTGGNQPQHF.

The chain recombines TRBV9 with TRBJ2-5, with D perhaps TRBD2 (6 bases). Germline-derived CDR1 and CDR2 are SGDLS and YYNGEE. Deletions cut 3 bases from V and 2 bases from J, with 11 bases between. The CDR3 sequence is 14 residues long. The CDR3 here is CASSASGSQETQYF. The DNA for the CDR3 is TGTGCCAGCAGCGCGAGCGGGTCACAAGAGACCCAGTACTTC.

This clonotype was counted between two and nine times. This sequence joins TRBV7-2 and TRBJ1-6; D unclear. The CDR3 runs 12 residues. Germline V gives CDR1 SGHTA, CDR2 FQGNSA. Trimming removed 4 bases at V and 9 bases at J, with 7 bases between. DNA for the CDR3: TGTGCCAGCAGCTCCTTGAGTTCACCCCTCCACTTT. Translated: CASSSLSSPLHF.

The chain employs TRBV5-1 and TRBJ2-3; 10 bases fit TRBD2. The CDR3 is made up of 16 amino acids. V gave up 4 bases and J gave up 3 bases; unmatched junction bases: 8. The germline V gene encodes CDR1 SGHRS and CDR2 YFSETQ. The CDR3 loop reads CASSTEVAGGTDTQYF. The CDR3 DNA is TGCGCCAGCAGCACGGAGGTAGCGGGGGGTACAGATACGCAGTATTTT. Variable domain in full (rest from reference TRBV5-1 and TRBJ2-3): KAGVTQTPRYLIKTRGQQVTLSCSPISGHRSVSWYQQTPGQGLQFLFEYFSETQRNKGNFPGRFSGRQFSNSRSEMNVSTLELGDSALYLCASSTEVAGGTDTQYFGPGTRLTVL.

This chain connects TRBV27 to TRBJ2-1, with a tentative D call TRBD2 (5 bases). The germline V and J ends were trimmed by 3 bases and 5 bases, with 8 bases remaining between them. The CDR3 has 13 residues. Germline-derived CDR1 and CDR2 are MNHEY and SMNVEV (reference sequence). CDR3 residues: CASSFSGNNEQFF. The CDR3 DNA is TGTGCCAGCAGTTTCTCGGGGAACAATGAGCAGTTCTTC.